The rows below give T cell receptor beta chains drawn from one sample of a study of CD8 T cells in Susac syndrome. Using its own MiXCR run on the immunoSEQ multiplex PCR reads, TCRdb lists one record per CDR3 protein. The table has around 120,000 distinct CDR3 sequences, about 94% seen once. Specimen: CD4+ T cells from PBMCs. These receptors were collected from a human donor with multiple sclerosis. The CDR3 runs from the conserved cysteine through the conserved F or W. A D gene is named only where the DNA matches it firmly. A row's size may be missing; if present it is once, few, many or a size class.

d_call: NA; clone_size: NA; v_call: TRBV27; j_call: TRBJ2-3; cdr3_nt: TGTGCCAGCAGGGTAGGTCTGAGCACAGATACGCAGTATTTT; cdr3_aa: CASRVGLSTDTQYF
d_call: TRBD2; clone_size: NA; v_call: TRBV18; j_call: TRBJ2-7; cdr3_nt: TGTGCCAGCTCACCCGGCGGACTAGCGGGAGGGCTTACCTACGAGCAGTACTTC; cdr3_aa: CASSPGGLAGGLTYEQYF
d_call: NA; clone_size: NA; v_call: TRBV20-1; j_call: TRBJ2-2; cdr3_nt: TGCAGTGCTGTTCTAAGGGGGGGGCTGACCGGGGAGCTGTTTTTT; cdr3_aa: CSAVLRGGLTGELFF
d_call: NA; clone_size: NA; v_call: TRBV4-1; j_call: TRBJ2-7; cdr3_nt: TGCGCCAGCAGCCATCCGAACTCCGGGGGCCGGATCGAGCAGTACTTC; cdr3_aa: CASSHPNSGGRIEQYF
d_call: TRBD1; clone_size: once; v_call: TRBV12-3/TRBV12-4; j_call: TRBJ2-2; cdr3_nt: TGTGCCAGCAGTTCGAACAGGGGGGACACCGGGGAGCTGTTTTTT; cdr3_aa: CASSSNRGDTGELFF
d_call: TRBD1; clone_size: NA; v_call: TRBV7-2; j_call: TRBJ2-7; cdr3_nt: TGTGCCAGCAGCCACGGGGGACAGGGGGCGAGGGAGCAGTACTTC; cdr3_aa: CASSHGGQGAREQYF
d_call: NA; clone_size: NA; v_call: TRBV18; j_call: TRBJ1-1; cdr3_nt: TGTGCCAGCTCACCACCGGGTCCCAGGGTATCCACTGAAGCTTTCTTT; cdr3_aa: CASSPPGPRVSTEAFF
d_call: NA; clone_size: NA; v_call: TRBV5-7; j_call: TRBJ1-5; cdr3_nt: TGTGCCAGCAGCTCCGGGACGGCCTGCAATCAGCCCCAGCATTTT; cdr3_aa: CASSSGTACNQPQHF
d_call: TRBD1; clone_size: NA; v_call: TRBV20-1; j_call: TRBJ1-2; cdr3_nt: TGCAGTGCTTCCAGGACAGGGGGCTATGGCTACACCTTC; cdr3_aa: CSASRTGGYGYTF
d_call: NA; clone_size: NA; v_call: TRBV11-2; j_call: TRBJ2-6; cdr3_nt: TGTGCCAGCAGCTTATGGCCCGGGGCTGGGGCCAACGTCCTGACTTTC; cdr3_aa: CASSLWPGAGANVLTF
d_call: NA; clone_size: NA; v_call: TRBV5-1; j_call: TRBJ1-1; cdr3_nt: TGCGCCAGCAGCTTCAGGGATCTTAACACTGAAGCTTTCTTT; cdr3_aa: CASSFRDLNTEAFF
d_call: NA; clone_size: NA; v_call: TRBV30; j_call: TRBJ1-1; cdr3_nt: TGTGCCTGGAGTATTCAGGTTGAAGCTTTCTTT; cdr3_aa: CAWSIQVEAFF
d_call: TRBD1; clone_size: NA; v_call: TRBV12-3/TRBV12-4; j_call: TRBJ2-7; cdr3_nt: TGTGCCAGCAGCACTACACAGGGGGACTACGAGCAGTACTTC; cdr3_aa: CASSTTQGDYEQYF
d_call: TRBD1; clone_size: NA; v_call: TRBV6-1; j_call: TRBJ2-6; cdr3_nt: TGTGCCAGCAGTGCCTACAGGGGCACCGGCTCTGGGGCCAACGTCCTGACTTTC; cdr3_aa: CASSAYRGTGSGANVLTF
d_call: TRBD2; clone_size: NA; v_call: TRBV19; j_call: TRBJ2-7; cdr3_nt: TGTGCCAGTAGTATAAGCGGGAGAATGCACGAGCAGTACTTC; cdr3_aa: CASSISGRMHEQYF
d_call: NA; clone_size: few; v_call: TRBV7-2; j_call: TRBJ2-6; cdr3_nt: TGTGCCAGCAGCTTAAACTCTGGGGCCAACGTCCTGACTTTC; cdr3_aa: CASSLNSGANVLTF
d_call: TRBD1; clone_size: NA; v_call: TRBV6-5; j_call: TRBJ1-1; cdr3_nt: TGTGCCAGCAGCGGGACAGCGAACACTGAAGCTTTCTTT; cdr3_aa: CASSGTANTEAFF
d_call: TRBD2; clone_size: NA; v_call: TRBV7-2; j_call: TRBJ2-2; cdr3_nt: TGTGCCAGCAGCTTAGCCAGGCGGGGGGCCAACACCGGGGAGCTGTTTTTT; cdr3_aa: CASSLARRGANTGELFF
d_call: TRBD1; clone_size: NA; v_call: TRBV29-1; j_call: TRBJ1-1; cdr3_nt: TGCAGCGTGACCACAGGGGCTGACACTGAAGCTTTCTTT; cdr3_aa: CSVTTGADTEAFF
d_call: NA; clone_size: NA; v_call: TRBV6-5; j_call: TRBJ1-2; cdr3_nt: TGTGCCAGCAGTCAATTCCAGGGTGGGGGCTATGGCTACACCTTC; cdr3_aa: CASSQFQGGGYGYTF
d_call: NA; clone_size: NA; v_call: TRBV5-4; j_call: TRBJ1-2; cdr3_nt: TGTGCCAGCAGCTTGGATCCGGGCCAGAACTACTATGGCTACACCTTC; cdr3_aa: CASSLDPGQNYYGYTF
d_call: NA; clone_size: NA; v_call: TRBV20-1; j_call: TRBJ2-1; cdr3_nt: TGCAGTGCTAGAGTAATCGGGACCGCCGGCTACAATGAGCAGTTCTTC; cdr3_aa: CSARVIGTAGYNEQFF
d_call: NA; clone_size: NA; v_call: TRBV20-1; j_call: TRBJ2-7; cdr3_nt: NA; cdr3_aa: CSAGLWTRTSYEQYF
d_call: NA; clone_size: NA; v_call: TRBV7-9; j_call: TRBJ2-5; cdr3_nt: TGTGCCAGCAGCTTAGGCGGGGCCGGGGAGACCCAGTACTTC; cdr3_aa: CASSLGGAGETQYF
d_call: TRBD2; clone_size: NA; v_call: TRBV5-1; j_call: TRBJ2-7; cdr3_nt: TGCGCCAGCAGTCCCGGACAGCGGGGGGGCGAGCAGTACTTC; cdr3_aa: CASSPGQRGGEQYF
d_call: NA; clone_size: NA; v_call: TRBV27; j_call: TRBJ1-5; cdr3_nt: TGTGCCAGCAGTTTACGGCCCGTCGAGCCCCAGCATTTT; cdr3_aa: CASSLRPVEPQHF
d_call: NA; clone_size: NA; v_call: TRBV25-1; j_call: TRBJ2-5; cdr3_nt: TGTGCCAGCAGTGACTCCCGGACCCAAGAGACCCAGTACTTC; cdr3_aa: CASSDSRTQETQYF
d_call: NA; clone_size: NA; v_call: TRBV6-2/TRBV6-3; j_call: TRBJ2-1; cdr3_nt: TGTGCCAGCAGTTACCAACGGACGGGGGGCCCAGAGAATGAGCAGTTCTTC; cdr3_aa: CASSYQRTGGPENEQFF
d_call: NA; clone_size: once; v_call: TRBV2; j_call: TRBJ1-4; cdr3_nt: TGTGCCAGCAGTGAATACGGCCGTGAAAAACTGTTTTTT; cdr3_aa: CASSEYGREKLFF
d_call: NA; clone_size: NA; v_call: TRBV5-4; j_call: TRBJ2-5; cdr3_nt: TGTGCCAGCAGCACCCAAGGGGGTCGGGAGACCCAGTACTTC; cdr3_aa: CASSTQGGRETQYF
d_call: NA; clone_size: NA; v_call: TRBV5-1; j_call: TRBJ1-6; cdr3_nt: TGCGCCAGCAGCTTGACGGGTTGGGATTCACCCCTCCACTTT; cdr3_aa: CASSLTGWDSPLHF
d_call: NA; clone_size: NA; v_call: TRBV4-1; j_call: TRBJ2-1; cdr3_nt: TGCGCCAGCAGCCAAGTCCGATACAATGAGCAGTTCTTC; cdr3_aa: CASSQVRYNEQFF
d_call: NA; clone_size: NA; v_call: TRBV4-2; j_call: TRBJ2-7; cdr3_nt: TGTGCCAGCAGCCAAGGGGACAACTACGAGCAGTACTTC; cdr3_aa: CASSQGDNYEQYF
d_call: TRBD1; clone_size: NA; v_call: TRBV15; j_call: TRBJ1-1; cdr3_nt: TGTGCCACCAGCAGAGATCCCCTCGACAGGGCCGAAGCTTTCTTT; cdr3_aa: CATSRDPLDRAEAFF
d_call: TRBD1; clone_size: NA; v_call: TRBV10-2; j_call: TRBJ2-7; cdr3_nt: TGCGCCAGCAGTACCGACAGGGGGCTCTACGAGCAGTACTTC; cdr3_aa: CASSTDRGLYEQYF
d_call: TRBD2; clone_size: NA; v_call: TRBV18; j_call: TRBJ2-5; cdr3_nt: TGTGCCAGCTCACCTTGGACTAGCGGGGGCAAAGAGACCCAGTACTTC; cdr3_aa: CASSPWTSGGKETQYF
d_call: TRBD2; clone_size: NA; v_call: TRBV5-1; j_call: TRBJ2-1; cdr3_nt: TGCGCCAGCAGCCTAGCGGGAGAGGGGTCCTACAATGAGCAGTTCTTC; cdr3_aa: CASSLAGEGSYNEQFF
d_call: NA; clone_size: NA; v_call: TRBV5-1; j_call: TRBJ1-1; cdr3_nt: TGCGCCAGCAGCTTGAGGGGAGGGGACACTGAAGCTTTCTTT; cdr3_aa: CASSLRGGDTEAFF
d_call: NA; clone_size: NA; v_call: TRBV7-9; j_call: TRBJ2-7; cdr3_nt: TGTGCCAGCCGAACAGGACAGCCGGGTTTAGCCGAGCAGTACTTC; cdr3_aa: CASRTGQPGLAEQYF
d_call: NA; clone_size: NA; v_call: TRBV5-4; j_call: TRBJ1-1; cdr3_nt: TGTGCCAGCAGCTTATCCGGGACGGTGAACACTGAAGCTTTCTTT; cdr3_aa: CASSLSGTVNTEAFF
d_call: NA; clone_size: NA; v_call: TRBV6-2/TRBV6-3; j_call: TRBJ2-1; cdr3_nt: TGTGCCAGCAGTTACTCACCGGGGAATGAGCAGTTCTTC; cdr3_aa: CASSYSPGNEQFF
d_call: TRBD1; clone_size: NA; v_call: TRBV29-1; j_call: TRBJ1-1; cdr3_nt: TGCAGCGTCGCAGGGGGTGAGAACACTGAAGCTTTCTTT; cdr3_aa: CSVAGGENTEAFF
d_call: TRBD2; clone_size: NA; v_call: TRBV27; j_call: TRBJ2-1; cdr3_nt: TGTGCCAGCACCACTTGGGCCGGGACTAGTAAGTCGGCCAATGAGCAGTTCTTC; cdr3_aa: CASTTWAGTSKSANEQFF
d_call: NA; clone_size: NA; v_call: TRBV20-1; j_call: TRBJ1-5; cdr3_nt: TGCAGTGGACAGTCCCCCAATCAGCCCCAGCATTTT; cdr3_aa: CSGQSPNQPQHF
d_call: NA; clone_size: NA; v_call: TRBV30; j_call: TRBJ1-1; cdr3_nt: TGTGCCTGGAGTGTCTCCGGGACGGCTAACACTGAAGCTTTCTTT; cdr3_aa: CAWSVSGTANTEAFF
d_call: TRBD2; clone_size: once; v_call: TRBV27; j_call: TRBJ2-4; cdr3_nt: TGTGCCAGCAGCTCCCGGGGGGGCGGGACCAAAAACATTCAGTACTTC; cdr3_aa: CASSSRGGGTKNIQYF
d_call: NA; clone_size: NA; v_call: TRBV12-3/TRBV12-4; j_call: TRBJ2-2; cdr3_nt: TGTGCCAGCAGGCCGGCGGTCGGGGAGCTGTTTTTT; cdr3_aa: CASRPAVGELFF